This T cell receptor (beta chain) was identified in a study of cytomegalovirus exposure and HLA in healthy donors. Study summary: Earlier results showed 90 million to 120 million unique TCR beta sequences derived from some 190 million T cells. Broader study findings: Earlier analysis found most TCR beta V segments productive about 87% or about 30% of the time. Indistinguishability led to the exclusion of some V segments, TRBV6-2 and TRBV6-3 included. The study put 160 or so TCR beta chains on its list as cytomegalovirus-associated.

This CDR3 is 15 amino acids long. Germline CDR1 and CDR2: MNHEY and SVGAGI. Trimming shortened V by 6 bases and J by 2 bases, and 14 bases separated the two germline ends. Points on this clone: What it binds is unknown.

PCR primers comprised 60 Vbeta and 13 Jbeta primers. Assay used: immunoSEQ multiplex PCR; TCRdb lists only in-frame clones, some missing. The profile shows 100,000 or so clones, about 82% of them singletons. The sequencing input was PBMCs. The V and J genes are TRBV6-5 and TRBJ2-1; a possible D gene is TRBD2 (7 bases). The receptor's source is a man aged 25 to 40 in good health and CMV-seronegative. As DNA, the CDR3 is TGTGCCAGCAGCCCGGGGGGCTCCCCCTACAATGAGCAGTTCTTC. This encodes CASSPGGSPYNEQFF.